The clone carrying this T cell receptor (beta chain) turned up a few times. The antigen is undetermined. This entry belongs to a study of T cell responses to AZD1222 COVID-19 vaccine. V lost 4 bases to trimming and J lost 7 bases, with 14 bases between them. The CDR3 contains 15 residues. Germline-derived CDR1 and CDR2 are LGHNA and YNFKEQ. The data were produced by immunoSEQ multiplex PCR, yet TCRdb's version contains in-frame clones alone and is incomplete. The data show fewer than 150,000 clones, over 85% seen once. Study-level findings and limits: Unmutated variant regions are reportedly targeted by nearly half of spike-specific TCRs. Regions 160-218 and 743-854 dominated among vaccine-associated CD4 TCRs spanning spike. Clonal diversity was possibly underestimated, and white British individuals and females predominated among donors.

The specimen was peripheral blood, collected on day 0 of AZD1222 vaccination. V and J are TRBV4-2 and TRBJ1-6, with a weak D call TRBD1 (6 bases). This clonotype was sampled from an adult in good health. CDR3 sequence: CASSPGGIGNSPLHF. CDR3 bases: TGTGCCAGCAGCCCGGGGGGCATTGGGAATTCACCCCTCCACTTT.